This T cell receptor beta chain was found in a study of regulatory T cells in long-lasting Graves disease (dated by TCRdb to the early 2020s). Looking at the study overall: In the newly diagnosed Graves' disease group, patients had been taking antithyroid drugs for less than 3 months. Peripheral blood TCR sequencing and RNA sequencing compared persistent Graves' disease patients with newly diagnosed Graves' disease patients. The study was registered as a clinical trial and conducted in China. TCR sequencing covered 13 persistent and approximately 20 newly diagnosed Graves' disease patients, around 33 samples in total.

The label giving this sample's time point can be read as: newly diagnosed GD, antithyroid drugs for less than 3 months. For both TCR sequencing and RNA sequencing, RNA was extracted from PBMCs using TRIzol. The diagnosis of Graves' disease was made according to American Thyroid Association guidelines. Patients for the study were recruited at an endocrinology department in Xi'an, China. Each patient gave approximately 10 milliliters of peripheral blood, collected in an EDTA anticoagulant tube. PBMCs were isolated by Ficoll Paque Plus density gradient separation without further T cell sorting. An Agilent 2100 Bioanalyzer and agarose gel were used to check RNA quality, and a NanoDrop 2000 was used to measure RNA concentration. The library was produced with multiplex PCR. Instrument used: Illumina HiSeq 4000. CDR3 regions were amplified by Arm-PCR with iRepertoire HTBI primers to construct TCR beta libraries. Before sequencing, the PCR products underwent gel purification. As for the authors' bioinformatics: Across samples, 60 to 80 TRBV and 15 or so TRBJ segments were identified and used for gene usage analysis of CDR3 amino acid clonotypes. COPE and FqMerger were used to merge the filtered high-quality paired reads into contigs. BLAST was used to align contigs to IMGT TRBV, TRBD and TRBJ reference genes, with CDR3 defined following IMGT. Any clonotype with a frequency above 0.1% was classified as a highly expanded clone. Shannon entropy served as the measure of repertoire diversity, while the Gini coefficient captured V-J evenness. Clonotypes shared by more than one individual were considered public. Using fastp trimming at Q25 and MiXCR clonotype assembly, TCRdb reanalyzed the public sequencing data and kept in-frame beta chains. When rows share a CDR3 protein, they turn into one entry using the most common DNA and genes. The V and J calls, along with clone size, are taken from TCRdb and not from the paper's own processing. This sample has about 450,000 distinct CDR3 sequences in its table, and 11% to 15% of those were observed once. The leading ten clones occupy over 15% of the sample.

This clonotype appeared many times. What this receptor recognizes is not known. It has no much larger one-base neighbor in the sample; base qualities were not kept. What the work shows at the level of the full study, not this receptor alone: Sequencing and analysis were restricted to the TCR beta chain. Persistent patients shared more public clonotypes among themselves (fewer than 3,000) than newly diagnosed patients did (about 970). Preferential use of TRBV28, TRBJ1-2 and TRBJ2-5 was observed in persistent disease, whereas TRBV20-1 and TRBJ2-1 were favored in newly diagnosed disease. As a limitation, the authors acknowledged that the small sample size may reduce accuracy. Peripheral blood alone was examined, since thyroid tissue, which constituted the primary lesion, could not be accessed. Compared with newly diagnosed patients, persistent Graves' disease patients had lower TCR Shannon entropy and fewer highly expanded clones, which suggests clonal expansion.

The junction carries 11 bases between V and J, which are trimmed by 1 base and 6 bases respectively. Taken from cysteine to phenylalanine, the CDR3 has 14 residues. The only DNA kept is the CDR3, 42 bases in frame from the first base. In addition, the sample was reused for a study of T cells in Graves' hyperthyroidism and ophthalmopathy. As the second study states: Stable Graves' hyperthyroidism was defined as no progression to ophthalmopathy during 18 months of follow-up. Hyperthyroidism patients were newly diagnosed, with disease duration under 2 months, and aged 18 to 65 years. Patients with uncontrolled infections, other autoimmune diseases, pregnancy or lactation were excluded. Clinical symptoms, serum thyroxine and TRAb, thyroid ultrasound, and orbital computed tomography formed the basis for the diagnoses. The TCR CDR3 was subjected to a first round of RT-PCR using the HTBI primer set and the Qiagen OneStep RT-PCR kit. Most expanded thyroid clonotypes (frequency above 0.001) were also detected in blood, suggesting blood repertoires may reflect thyroid immune responses. A model built on a 13 V-J signature distinguished ophthalmopathy from stable hyperthyroidism, reaching 87.88% sensitivity and approximately 83% specificity in cross-validation and 80%/75% in testing. During validation, the model predicted progression to ophthalmopathy a median of approximately 7 months ahead of onset, with roughly 65% sensitivity and almost 75% specificity. To identify distinguishing TCR V-J signatures, a discovery cohort of about 95 patients was used, comprising roughly 45 with Graves' ophthalmopathy and under 60 with stable Graves' hyperthyroidism. Whether ophthalmopathy could be predicted prospectively was tested in an independent validation cohort made up of 18 hyperthyroidism patients plus 17 patients who later progressed to ophthalmopathy. The 100 discovery patients were divided at random into training and test sets in a 7:3 ratio. The study also compared thyroid tissue and blood T-cell repertoires from 6 or 7 Graves' hyperthyroidism patients. After blood sampling, hyperthyroidism patients were treated with methimazole at a starting dose of 30 mg daily, and ophthalmopathy patients were treated with high-dose intravenous methylprednisolone. The libraries were constructed in a second round of multiplex PCR and then size-selected and purified. Libraries were sequenced paired-end with 100 bp reads on an Illumina HiSeq2000. SOAPnuke was used to process the raw data, throwing out any read that contained adapters or uncalled bases, had a mean Phred below 15, or lacked an exact constant-primer or identifier match. High-quality paired reads were merged using COPE v1.2.5, and each unique nucleotide sequence was defined as a clonotype. MiTCR v1.1 was used to align clonotypes to the IMGT TRBV, TRBD and TRBJ reference segments. The analysis included only V-J combinations with a frequency above 0.0001, which together covered approximately 99% of the repertoires. A TCS score was defined as the ratio between F50 (clonal expansion) and ExV (chaos), using BLOSUM62-based TCRdist between CDR3 peptides within each V-J. Welch's t-statistics and random forest reduced fewer than 600 V-J features to roughly 13, which were used in a naive Bayes classifier (R e1071). No statistical method was used to set the sample size in advance, and investigators knew the group allocation. TCR Vbeta CDR3 sequencing of some 140 peripheral blood samples (43 ophthalmopathy, 75 to 85 hyperthyroidism and roughly 17 progressor patients) is reported in the paper.

The source was peripheral blood mononuclear cells (PBMCs), collected at new diagnosis, from a patient treated with antithyroid drugs. The sequence derives from a woman aged 45 to 65 with Graves disease. Donor details come from another sample of the same person, matched by shared clones. The chain is made from TRBV12-3 or TRBV12-4 and TRBJ2-3; the D gene assignment is ambiguous. The CDR3: CASSLGAAPDTQYF. The base sequence is TGTGCCAGCAGTTTAGGGGCCGCCCCGGATACGCAGTATTTT.